These T cell receptor beta chains were read from a single sample in a study of control samples from healthy donors and cancer patients. The assay was immunoSEQ multiplex PCR, and TCRdb's table has in-frame clones only and misses some. This sample has about 120,000 clones; 85% to 90% occur once, and the top ten carry about 1.1%. The sequencing input was PBMCs. These receptors all come from a woman in her forties or fifties with colorectal cancer. Each CDR3 is given with its conserved first and last residue. D genes are given only for firm matches. Rows may omit the clone size; those that give it use once, few, many or a size class.

D gene	V gene	clone size	J gene	CDR3 DNA	CDR3 protein
TRBD2	TRBV5-1	.	TRBJ2-7	TGCGCCAGCAGCTTGGGGGAGGGACTAGCGACCTACGAGCAGTACTTC	CASSLGEGLATYEQYF
.	TRBV27	.	TRBJ2-7	TGTGCCAGCAGTACGGGCAGGTCCTACGAGCAGTACTTC	CASSTGRSYEQYF
TRBD1	TRBV28	.	TRBJ1-6	TGTGCCAGCAGTTTAAGACAGGGAGGTTCACCCCTCCACTTT	CASSLRQGGSPLHF
TRBD2	TRBV10-3	.	TRBJ2-2	TGTGCCACCAGGGCTGGGGGGGCGAACACCGGGGAGCTGTTTTTT	CATRAGGANTGELFF
.	TRBV29-1	.	TRBJ2-3	TGCAGCGTTGAACCGAGCAGGGGCCCGGGGACAGATACGCAGTATTTT	CSVEPSRGPGTDTQYF
.	TRBV19	.	TRBJ2-7	TGTGCCAGTAGTGAGAGACGAGGCTCCTACGAGCAGTACTTC	CASSERRGSYEQYF
.	TRBV3-1/TRBV3-2	.	TRBJ2-1	TGTGCCAGCAGCCAAGATATCGGGTACAATGAGCAGTTCTTC	CASSQDIGYNEQFF
.	TRBV2	.	TRBJ2-5	TGTGCCAGCAGTGCTTACGGGGAAGCCCAGTACTTC	CASSAYGEAQYF
.	TRBV2	.	TRBJ2-7	TGTGCCAGCAGTGAACCTAGGCCAATCTCCTACGAGCAGTACTTC	CASSEPRPISYEQYF
.	TRBV5-1	.	TRBJ2-1	TGCGCCAGCAGCCCAATAACAGGGAGGAATGAGCAGTTCTTC	CASSPITGRNEQFF
.	TRBV18	.	TRBJ1-4	TGTGCCAGCTCACCATCGGGGGCCCGGGCAACTAATGAAAAACTGTTTTTT	CASSPSGARATNEKLFF
.	TRBV5-5	.	TRBJ1-2	TGTGCCAGCAGCTACATAATTAGCGGGCCATCGGATGGCTACACCTTC	CASSYIISGPSDGYTF
.	TRBV2	.	TRBJ1-2	TGTGCCAGCAGTGATGGCTATGGCTACACCTTC	CASSDGYGYTF
TRBD2	TRBV10-2	.	TRBJ2-2	TGCGCCAGCAGTACACTAGCGGGAGTGGGGACCGGGGAGCTGTTTTTT	CASSTLAGVGTGELFF
.	TRBV12-3/TRBV12-4	.	TRBJ2-3	TGTGCCAGCAGTCCTGGGGGTCCGGATACGCAGTATTTT	CASSPGGPDTQYF
.	TRBV5-4	once	TRBJ2-3	TGTGCCAGCAGGTATCGAGACGGCAGCACAGATACGCAGTATTTT	CASRYRDGSTDTQYF
.	TRBV29-1	.	TRBJ1-2	TGCAGCGTTGAAGCGGGGGGGACTAACTATGGCTACACCTTC	CSVEAGGTNYGYTF
TRBD1	TRBV18	once	TRBJ1-4	TGTGCCAGCTCGCTAGGGACAGGAAATAATGAAAAACTGTTTTTT	CASSLGTGNNEKLFF
.	TRBV11-3	once	TRBJ2-2	TGTGCCAGCAGCCACTGGACCGGCACCGGGGAGCTGTTTTTT	CASSHWTGTGELFF
TRBD1	TRBV2	.	TRBJ1-2	TGTGCCCGCTCAGGGGGGACGACCCAATATGGCTACACCTTC	CARSGGTTQYGYTF
.	TRBV6-4	.	TRBJ1-1	TGTGCCAGCAGTCCCGACAGGTTGAACACTGAAGCTTTCTTT	CASSPDRLNTEAFF
.	TRBV9	.	TRBJ2-4	TGTGCCAGCAGCGTAGAGGGGGGTCCCGAAAACATTCAGTACTTC	CASSVEGGPENIQYF
.	TRBV20-1	few	TRBJ1-4	TGCAGTGCTAGTGGTGGGGGGGTTGAAAAACTGTTTTTT	CSASGGGVEKLFF
.	TRBV4-1	once	TRBJ2-1	TGCGCCAGCAGTTCGGACGGCTACAATGAGCAGTTCTTC	CASSSDGYNEQFF
.	TRBV28	.	TRBJ2-3	TGTGCCAGCAGTTATATAGCGGCGGGGTCAGATACGCAGTATTTT	CASSYIAAGSDTQYF
.	TRBV28	.	TRBJ1-3	TGTGCCAGCAGTCCCCCTTACTCTGGAAACACCATATATTTT	CASSPPYSGNTIYF
TRBD1	TRBV25-1	.	TRBJ1-2	TGTGCCAGCAGTTTCACAGGGGTAAACTATGGCTACACCTTC	CASSFTGVNYGYTF
TRBD2	TRBV5-5	.	TRBJ2-7	TGTGCCAGCAGCTTGCTTGTCTGGGGGGGCGAGCAGTACTTC	CASSLLVWGGEQYF
TRBD2	TRBV9	.	TRBJ2-5	TGTGCCAGCAGCGTGCTAGCGGGGGAACAAGAGACCCAGTACTTC	CASSVLAGEQETQYF
.	TRBV21-1	once	TRBJ1-2	TGTGCCAGCACCCCTCTGTGGGGCGGCTACACCTTC	CASTPLWGGYTF
.	TRBV30	.	TRBJ1-3	TGTGCCTCGGACCGACGAGGAAACACCATATATTTT	CASDRRGNTIYF